The source of this TCR beta chain is a study of OX40 agonist ivuxolimab in advanced cancers. Study-wide background: Of mixed ages from about 23 to 79 and averaging approximately 60 years, the group was 65% to 85% male. Study observations and caveats: With doses of 0.1-3.0 mg/kg, partial responders showed among the lowest clonal expansion. Nonresponders, in some cases, also had low normalized T-cell clonal expansion.

In the case of this clone: The antigen is not known.

Clones were read by immunoSEQ multiplex PCR, and TCRdb kept only the in-frame ones, dropping some. The repertoire has about 21,000 clones, 83% of them found once; the top ten carry around 20%. CDR3 size: 15 residues. Trimming pared 5 bases from V and 2 bases from J, leaving 15 bases between. Germline CDR1 is MNHNS and CDR2 is SASEGT. The receptor was isolated from an adult with an advanced solid tumor such as melanoma, head and neck, liver or kidney cancer. Source: CD4+ or CD8+ T cells sorted from blood, taken in a trial of the OX40 agonist ivuxolimab. This rearrangement joins TRBV6-1 to TRBJ2-5; D might be TRBD2 (6 bases). The DNA of the CDR3 is TGTGCCAGCAGTAGCCCTAGCGCCCGTCAAGAGACCCAGTACTTC. It is translated as CASSSPSARQETQYF.